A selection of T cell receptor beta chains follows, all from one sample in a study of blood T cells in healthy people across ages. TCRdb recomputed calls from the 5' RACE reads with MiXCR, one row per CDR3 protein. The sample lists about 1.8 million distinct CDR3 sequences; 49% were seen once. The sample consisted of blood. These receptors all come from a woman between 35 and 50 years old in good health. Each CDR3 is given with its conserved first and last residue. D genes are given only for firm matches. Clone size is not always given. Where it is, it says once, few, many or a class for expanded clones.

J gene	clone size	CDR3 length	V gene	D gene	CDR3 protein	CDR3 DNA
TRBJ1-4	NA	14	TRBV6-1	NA	CASSEAWGNEKLFF	TGTGCCAGCAGTGAAGCGTGGGGTAATGAAAAACTGTTTTTT
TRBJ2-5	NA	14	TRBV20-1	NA	CSASPGGRKETQYF	TGCAGTGCTAGCCCGGGGGGCCGAAAAGAGACCCAGTACTTC
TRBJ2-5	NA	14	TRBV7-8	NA	CASRLIQGKETQYF	TGTGCCAGCAGACTAATCCAGGGAAAAGAGACCCAGTACTTC
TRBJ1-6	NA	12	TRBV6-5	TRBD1	CASGHRGSPLHF	TGTGCCAGCGGCCACAGGGGTTCACCCCTCCACTTT
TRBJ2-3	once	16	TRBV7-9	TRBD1	CASSPATGGVGDTQYF	TGTGCCAGCAGCCCCGCCACAGGGGGCGTAGGGGATACGCAGTATTTT
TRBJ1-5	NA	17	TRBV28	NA	CASTITRDARSNQPQHF	TGTGCCAGCACCATAACCCGGGACGCTCGTAGCAATCAGCCCCAGCATTTT
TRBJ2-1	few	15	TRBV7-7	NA	CASSLAAQGIGEQFF	TGTGCTAGCAGCTTAGCCGCGCAGGGTATCGGTGAGCAGTTCTTC
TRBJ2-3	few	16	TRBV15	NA	CATSRGTTSSTDTQYF	TGTGCCACCAGCAGAGGGACTACAAGTAGCACAGATACGCAGTATTTT
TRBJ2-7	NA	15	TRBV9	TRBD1	CASSPGTGYPYEQYF	TGTGCCAGCAGCCCTGGGACAGGGTACCCCTACGAGCAGTACTTC
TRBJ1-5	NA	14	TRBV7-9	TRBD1	CASSKDRGDQPQHF	TGTGCCAGCAGCAAGGACAGGGGGGATCAGCCCCAGCATTTT
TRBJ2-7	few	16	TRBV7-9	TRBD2	CASSFPGLAGSYEQYF	TGTGCCAGCAGCTTTCCGGGACTAGCGGGGTCCTACGAGCAGTACTTC
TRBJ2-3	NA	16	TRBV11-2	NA	CASGIMRSGPTDTQYF	TGTGCCAGCGGAATAATGCGGTCGGGACCCACAGATACGCAGTATTTT
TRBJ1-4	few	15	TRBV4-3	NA	CASSQVGGASEKLFF	TGCGCCAGCAGCCAAGTTGGGGGGGCTAGTGAAAAACTGTTTTTT
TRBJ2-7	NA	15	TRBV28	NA	CASSYTGTPSYEQYF	TGTGCCAGCAGCTATACCGGGACACCCTCCTACGAGCAGTACTTC
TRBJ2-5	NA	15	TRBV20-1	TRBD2	CSAASLAGSQETQYF	TGCAGTGCCGCCTCGCTAGCGGGGTCCCAAGAGACCCAGTACTTC